This T cell receptor beta chain is drawn from a study of blood T cell repertoires in COVID-19. For the study at large: Whether acute or convalescent, the COVID-19 samples came from the United States, Italy and Spain. From T cells, B-cell-depleted T cells, or PBMCs came the material, which was cDNA or gDNA.

The CDR3 has 13 residues. The V end lost 3 bases, the J end lost 6 bases, and 9 bases lay between the germline ends. CDR1 and CDR2 (germline): MGHRA, YSYEKL. Methods used by the authors: Reference gene primer amplification gave nucleated cell count estimates. Here immunoSEQ multiplex PCR was the method, and the copy in TCRdb shows in-frame clones only, minus some. V, J and clone size reflect that table, while D and trimming were determined from the DNA. There are some 110,000 clones in the sample; 90% occur only once, and roughly 1.9% lies in the top ten. The sample was peripheral blood. The receptor was derived from a human donor with active COVID-19. The donor label of this sample is uncertain. The chain uses TRBV4-1 and TRBJ2-1; D remains ambiguous. CDR3 sequence: CASSHSQRNEQFF. For the CDR3, the DNA is TGCGCCAGCAGCCATAGTCAGCGCAATGAGCAGTTCTTC.